This T cell receptor beta chain is drawn from a study of beta chain features in type 1 diabetes. As for the study in general: Healthy donors, compared against patients, showed similar age, gender and cell yields. Study findings and constraints: In the patient group, naive, central memory and Treg TCRB repertoires seemed more alike than in the healthy donor group.

Using CD45RO/CCR7/CD25/CD127/CD95/CD27, CD4+ naive, central memory, regulatory and stem cell-like memory cells were sorted. Sorted populations all exceeded 95% purity. A few counts support this clone. No antigen is known for it. TCRB transcripts that were expressed got sequenced, as all of the isolated RNA had been reverse transcribed. Libraries were prepared by immunoSEQ multiplex PCR; TCRdb keeps only in-frame clonotypes and omits some of them. In the table there are some 150,000 clones, under 11% of which are singletons. The V end was cut by 0 bases, the J end by 4 bases, with 10 bases between. Germline V lookup: CDR1 SGDLS, CDR2 YYNGEE. This CDR3 is built from 15 residues.

This TCR derives from a man between 18 and 35 years old in good health. The sequencing input was naive CD4+ T cells from blood. The rearrangement joins TRBV9 to TRBJ1-4, with D unresolved. CDR3 nucleotide sequence: TGTGCCAGCAGCGTAGCTTCGGGAAATAATGAAAAACTGTTTTTT. Translation: CASSVASGNNEKLFF. Combining the CDR3 with reference TRBV9 and TRBJ1-4 gives the whole variable domain DSGVTQTPKHLITATGQRVTLRCSPRSGDLSVYWYQQSLDQGLQFLIQYYNGEERAKGNILERFSAQQFPDLHSELNLSSLELGDSALYFCASSVASGNNEKLFFGSGTQLSVL.